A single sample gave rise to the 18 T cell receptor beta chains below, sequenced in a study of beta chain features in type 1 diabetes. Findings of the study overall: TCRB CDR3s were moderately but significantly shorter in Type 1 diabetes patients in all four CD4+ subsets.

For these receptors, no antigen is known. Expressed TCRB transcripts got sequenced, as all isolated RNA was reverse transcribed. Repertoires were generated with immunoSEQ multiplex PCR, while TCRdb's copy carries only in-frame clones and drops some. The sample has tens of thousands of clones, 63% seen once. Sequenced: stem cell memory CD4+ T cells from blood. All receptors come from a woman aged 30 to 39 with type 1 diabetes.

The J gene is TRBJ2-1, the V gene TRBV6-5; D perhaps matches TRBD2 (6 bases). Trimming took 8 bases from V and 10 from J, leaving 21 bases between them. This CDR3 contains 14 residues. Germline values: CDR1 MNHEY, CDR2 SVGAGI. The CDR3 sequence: CASRPDPIRGEQFF. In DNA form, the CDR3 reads TGTGCCAGCCGTCCAGACCCAATACGGGGGGAGCAGTTCTTC.

The CDR3 here is CASRAQGNTEAFF. Here the CDR3 DNA reads TGTGCCAGCAGAGCACAGGGGAACACTGAAGCTTTCTTT. The gene calls are TRBV6-4 and TRBJ1-1; the D gene is possibly TRBD1 (6 bases). V was clipped by 6 bases and J by 1 base, with 9 bases between them. CDR1 is MRHNA and CDR2 is SNTAGT in the germline V gene. The CDR3 loop spans 13 amino acids.

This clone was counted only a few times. In DNA form, the CDR3 reads TGCGCCAGCAGAATTTCCGGGACAGGGGGCGAAAAACTGTTTTTT. Translated, it gives CASRISGTGGEKLFF. This sequence joins TRBV4-1 and TRBJ1-4; 12 nucleotides align to TRBD1. There are 15 residues in the CDR3. V shed 6 bases, J shed 8 bases, and the junction held 7 bases outside the gene matches. CDR1 is MGHRA, CDR2 YSYEKL, per germline.

Here the CDR3 DNA reads TGTGCCAGTCATCCTAGCGGCTTCTACAATGAGCAGTTCTTC. It translates to CASHPSGFYNEQFF. The chain couples TRBV5-8 to TRBJ2-1; TRBD2 matches 7 bases. Germline values: CDR1 SGHTS, CDR2 YDEGEE. The CDR3 has 14 residues. The V segment lost 8 bases and the J segment 3 bases; nucleotides outside the gene matches: 8.

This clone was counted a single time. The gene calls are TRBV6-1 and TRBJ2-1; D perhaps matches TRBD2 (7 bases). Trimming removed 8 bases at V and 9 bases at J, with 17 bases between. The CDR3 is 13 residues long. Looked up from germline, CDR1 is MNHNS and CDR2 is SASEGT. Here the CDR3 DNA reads TGTGCCAGCCAGGGAGGGGGGGTTGGTGAGCAGTTCTTC. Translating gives CASQGGGVGEQFF.

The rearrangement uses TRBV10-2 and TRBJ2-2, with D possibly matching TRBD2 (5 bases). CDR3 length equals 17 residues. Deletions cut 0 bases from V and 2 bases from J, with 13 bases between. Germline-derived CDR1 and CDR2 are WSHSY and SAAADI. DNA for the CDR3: TGCGCCAGCAGTGAGTCATCCGGGATCATAAACACCGGGGAGCTGTTTTTT. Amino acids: CASSESSGIINTGELFF.

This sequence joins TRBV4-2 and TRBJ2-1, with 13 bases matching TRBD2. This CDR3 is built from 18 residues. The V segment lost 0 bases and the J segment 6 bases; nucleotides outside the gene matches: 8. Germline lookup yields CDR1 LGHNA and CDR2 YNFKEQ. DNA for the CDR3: TGTGCCAGCAGCCAAGATCGGTATAGGACTAGCGGGGGCAATGAGCAGTTCTTC. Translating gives CASSQDRYRTSGGNEQFF.

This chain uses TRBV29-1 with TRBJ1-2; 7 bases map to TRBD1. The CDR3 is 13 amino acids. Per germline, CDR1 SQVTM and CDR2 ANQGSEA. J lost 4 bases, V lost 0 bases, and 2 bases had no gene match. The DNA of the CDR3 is TGCAGCGTTGAAGACCCAGGGGGCTATGGCTACACCTTC. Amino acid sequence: CSVEDPGGYGYTF.

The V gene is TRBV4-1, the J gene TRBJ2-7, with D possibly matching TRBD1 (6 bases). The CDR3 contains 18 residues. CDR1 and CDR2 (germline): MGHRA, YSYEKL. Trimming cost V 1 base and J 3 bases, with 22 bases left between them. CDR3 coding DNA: TGCGCCAGCAGCCAAGTTTTCCCTAAAAGGACAGCCGACTACGAGCAGTACTTC. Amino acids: CASSQVFPKRTADYEQYF.

For the CDR3, the DNA is TGTGCCAGCAGCCCCGGGACTAGCCTATACAATGAGCAGTTCTTC. This encodes CASSPGTSLYNEQFF. The rearrangement uses TRBV11-2 and TRBJ2-1; 9 bases agree with TRBD2. V was pared by 5 bases and J by 4 bases, with 6 bases of the junction left unmatched. The CDR3 sequence is 15 residues long. CDR1 is SGHAT and CDR2 is FQNNGV in the germline V gene. Supplemented by reference TRBV11-2 and TRBJ2-1, the full variable domain reads EAGVAQSPRYKIIEKRQSVAFWCNPISGHATLYWYQQILGQGPKLLIQFQNNGVVDDSQLPKDRFSAERLKGVDSTLKIQPAKLEDSAVYLCASSPGTSLYNEQFFGPGTRLTVL.

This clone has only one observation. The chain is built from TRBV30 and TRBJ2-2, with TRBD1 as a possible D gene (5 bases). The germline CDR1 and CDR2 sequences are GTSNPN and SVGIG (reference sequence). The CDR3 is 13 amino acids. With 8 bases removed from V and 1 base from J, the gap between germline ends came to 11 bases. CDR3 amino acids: CALRVGNTGELFF. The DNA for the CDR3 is TGTGCCCTCAGGGTTGGGAACACCGGGGAGCTGTTTTTT. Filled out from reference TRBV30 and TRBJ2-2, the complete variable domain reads SQTIHQWPATLVQPVGSPLSLECTVEGTSNPNLYWYRQAAGRGLQLLFYSVGIGQISSEVPQNLSASRPQDRQFILSSKKLLLSDSGFYLCALRVGNTGELFFGEGSRLTVL.

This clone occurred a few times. CDR3 protein: CASSSNGGTGPGELFF. CDR3 nucleotides: TGTGCCAGCAGCTCCAACGGGGGAACGGGACCCGGGGAGCTGTTTTTT. The rearrangement uses TRBV7-9 and TRBJ2-2, with D tentatively TRBD2 (6 bases). The CDR3 has 16 residues. Deletions cut 4 bases from V and 6 bases from J, with 18 bases between. The germline gives CDR1 SEHNR, CDR2 FQNEAQ (reference sequence).

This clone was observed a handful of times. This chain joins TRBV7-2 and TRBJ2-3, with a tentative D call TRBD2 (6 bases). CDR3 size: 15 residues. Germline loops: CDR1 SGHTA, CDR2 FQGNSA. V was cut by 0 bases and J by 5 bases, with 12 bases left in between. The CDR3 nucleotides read TGTGCCAGCAGCTTAGCGGGAGGAGGGGTAGATACGCAGTATTTT. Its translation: CASSLAGGGVDTQYF.

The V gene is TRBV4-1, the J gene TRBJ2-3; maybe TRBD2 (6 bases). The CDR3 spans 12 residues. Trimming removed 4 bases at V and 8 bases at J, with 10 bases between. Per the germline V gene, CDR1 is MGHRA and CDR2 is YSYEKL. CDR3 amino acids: CASSLSGVTQYF. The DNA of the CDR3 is TGCGCCAGCAGCCTTAGCGGAGTTACGCAGTATTTT.

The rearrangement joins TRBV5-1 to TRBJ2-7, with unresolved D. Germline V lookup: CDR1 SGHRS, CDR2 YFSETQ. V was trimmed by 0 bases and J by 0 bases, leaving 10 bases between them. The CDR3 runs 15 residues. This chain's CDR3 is CASSLGHTSSYEQYF. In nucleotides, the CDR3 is TGCGCCAGCAGCTTGGGCCATACGAGCTCCTACGAGCAGTACTTC.

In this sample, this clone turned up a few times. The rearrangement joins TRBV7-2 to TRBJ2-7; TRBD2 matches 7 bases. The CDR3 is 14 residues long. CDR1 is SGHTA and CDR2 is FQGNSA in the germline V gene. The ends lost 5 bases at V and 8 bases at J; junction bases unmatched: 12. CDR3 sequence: CASSPGGGVYQQYF. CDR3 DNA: TGTGCCAGCAGCCCTGGGGGAGGGGTTTACCAGCAGTACTTC. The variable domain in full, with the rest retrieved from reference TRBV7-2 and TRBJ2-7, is GAGVSQSPSNKVTEKGKDVELRCDPISGHTALYWYRQSLGQGLEFLIYFQGNSAPDKSGLPSDRFSAERTGGSVSTLTIQRTQQEDSAVYLCASSPGGGVYQQYFGPGTRLTVT.

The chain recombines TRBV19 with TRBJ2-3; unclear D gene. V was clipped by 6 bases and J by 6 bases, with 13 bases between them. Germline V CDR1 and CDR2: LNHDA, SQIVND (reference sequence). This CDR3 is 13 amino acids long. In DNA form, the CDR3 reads TGTGCCAGTAGGAAGACTTCGACTGATACGCAGTATTTT. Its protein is CASRKTSTDTQYF.

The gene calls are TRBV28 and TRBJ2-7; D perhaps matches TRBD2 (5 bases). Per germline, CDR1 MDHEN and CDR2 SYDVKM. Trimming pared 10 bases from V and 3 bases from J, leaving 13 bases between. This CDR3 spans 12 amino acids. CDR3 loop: CATLLGDYEQYF. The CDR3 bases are TGTGCCACCTTACTCGGGGACTACGAGCAGTACTTC.